The rows below give T cell receptor beta chains drawn from one sample of a study of T cell responses to AZD1222 COVID-19 vaccine. The data were produced by immunoSEQ multiplex PCR, yet TCRdb's version contains in-frame clones alone and is incomplete. The sample consists of fewer than 150,000 clones, about 85% of them appearing once. Material: peripheral blood, obtained on day 0 of AZD1222 vaccination. These receptors were collected from an adult in good health. Both conserved end residues are part of each CDR3. A D gene is named only where the DNA matches it firmly. Clone size is not always given. Where it is, it says once, few, many or a class for expanded clones.

len,v_gene,j_gene,d_gene,abundance,CDR3nt,CDR3aa
12,TRBV29-1,TRBJ1-1,TRBD1,.,TGCAGCGTTACACAGGGGGGCGCTGAAGCTTTCTTT,CSVTQGGAEAFF
15,TRBV4-1,TRBJ2-5,TRBD2,.,TGCGCCAGCAGCATGACTAGCGGGGGACAAGAGACCCAGTACTTC,CASSMTSGGQETQYF
15,TRBV9,TRBJ2-7,TRBD2,few,TGTGCCAGCAGCGAGGGGCGGACTAGCGGTTATGAGCAGTACTTC,CASSEGRTSGYEQYF
14,TRBV18,TRBJ1-6,TRBD1,.,TGTGCCAGCTCACCTGGGACAGGGAATTCACCCCTCCACTTT,CASSPGTGNSPLHF
13,TRBV7-9,TRBJ1-2,.,.,TGTGCCAGCAGCTTAGGCGCAGATAGGGGCTACACCTTC,CASSLGADRGYTF
15,TRBV21-1,TRBJ2-7,.,.,.,CASSKVGTGAYEQYF
17,TRBV27,TRBJ1-1,TRBD1,few,TGTGCCAGCAGTCCAGGAAAAGGACAGGCTGTAAACACTGAAGCTTTCTTT,CASSPGKGQAVNTEAFF
15,TRBV5-1,TRBJ2-5,TRBD2,.,TGCGCCAGCAGCTTGGGCGGGGGTGGAAAAGAGACCCAGTACTTC,CASSLGGGGKETQYF
16,TRBV7-2,TRBJ2-5,TRBD2,.,TGTGCCAGCAGCTTATCTAGCGGGGGCTTGGTGAAGACCCAGTACTTC,CASSLSSGGLVKTQYF
17,TRBV18,TRBJ2-1,TRBD2,once,TGTGCCAGCTCACCGAATAGCGGGGGGGGAACCTACAATGAGCAGTTCTTC,CASSPNSGGGTYNEQFF
13,TRBV29-1,TRBJ1-3,TRBD1,.,TGCAGCGGCCAGACAGGGGCGGGAAACACCATATATTTT,CSGQTGAGNTIYF
16,TRBV18,TRBJ1-5,.,.,TGTGCCAGCTCACCCGTTGAGACAGATAGCAATCAGCCCCAGCATTTT,CASSPVETDSNQPQHF
16,TRBV7-2,TRBJ1-2,.,.,TGTGCCAGCAGCTTAGGGGGAGCCGGAACTAACTATGGCTACACCTTC,CASSLGGAGTNYGYTF
14,TRBV6-5,TRBJ2-2,.,.,TGTGCCAGCAGATTAACAGGGTCTGGCGGGGAGCTGTTTTTT,CASRLTGSGGELFF
11,TRBV28,TRBJ1-1,.,few,TGTGCCAGCAACCTCGGACGAGAGGCTTTCTTT,CASNLGREAFF
17,TRBV19,TRBJ1-5,.,.,TGTGCCAGTAGTATAGAGGGACATTCGGATAGCAATCAGCCCCAGCATTTT,CASSIEGHSDSNQPQHF
14,TRBV30,TRBJ1-5,.,.,TGTGCCTGGAGTCATCGTCAGGGGAATCAGCCCCAGCATTTT,CAWSHRQGNQPQHF
15,TRBV5-1,TRBJ1-3,.,.,TGCGCCAGCAGCCTAGGACAGACCTCTGGAAACACCATATATTTT,CASSLGQTSGNTIYF
14,TRBV25-1,TRBJ1-2,.,.,TGTGCCAGCAGTGAAACAGGGCCGAGGGGCGGCTACACCTTC,CASSETGPRGGYTF
18,TRBV6-4,TRBJ1-5,TRBD1,.,TGTGCCAGCAGTGAGGACAGGGGGCGTTCTGATGGCAATCAGCCCCAGCATTTT,CASSEDRGRSDGNQPQHF
13,TRBV24-1,TRBJ2-3,.,.,TGTGCCACCAGTCAGGTTGACACAGATACGCAGTATTTT,CATSQVDTDTQYF
14,TRBV18,TRBJ1-3,.,.,TGTGCCAGCTCACCAGGGGTGGCTGGAAACACCATATATTTT,CASSPGVAGNTIYF
15,TRBV9,TRBJ2-3,TRBD2,.,TGTGCCAGCAGCGTAGCGGGGGGGCCACCAGATACGCAGTATTTT,CASSVAGGPPDTQYF
15,TRBV12-5,TRBJ2-5,.,.,TGTGCTAGTGGTTTGGGGACAGGGAGGGGAGAGACCCAGTACTTC,CASGLGTGRGETQYF
13,TRBV7-9,TRBJ2-7,.,.,TGTGCCAGCAGCTTAGAAGAGGCCTACGAGCAGTACTTC,CASSLEEAYEQYF
13,TRBV3-1/TRBV3-2,TRBJ2-7,TRBD1,.,TGTGCCAGCAGCTACCCGGGACAGTACGAGCAGTACTTC,CASSYPGQYEQYF
14,TRBV5-4,TRBJ1-4,.,once,TGTGCCAGCACTAGTAGGGGGACCGGGGGAAAACTGTTTTTT,CASTSRGTGGKLFF
15,TRBV6-5,TRBJ1-2,TRBD1,.,TGTGCCAGCAGTTACGAAGGACAGGGGATCTATGGCTACACCTTC,CASSYEGQGIYGYTF
13,TRBV7-3,TRBJ2-2,.,.,TGTGCCAGCACCCCTGCGAACACCGGGGAGCTGTTTTTT,CASTPANTGELFF
14,TRBV2,TRBJ1-3,TRBD1,.,TGTGCCAGCAGTACCGGGACAGGGGGAAACACCATATATTTT,CASSTGTGGNTIYF
15,TRBV30,TRBJ2-7,.,.,TGTGCCTGGAGTGTAGGGACACTCTCATCCTACGAGCAGTACTTC,CAWSVGTLSSYEQYF
13,TRBV29-1,TRBJ2-7,.,.,TGCAGCGTTGAAGCGAAAGGGGGTAATGTGCAGTACTTC,CSVEAKGGNVQYF
12,TRBV5-1,TRBJ1-1,.,.,TGCGCCAGCAGCGCAGCAGGACCTGAAGCTTTCTTT,CASSAAGPEAFF
18,TRBV6-2/TRBV6-3,TRBJ1-5,.,.,TGTGCCAGCAGTTACTCGGAAGGTGATGGGCGGAGGAATCAGCCCCAGCATTTT,CASSYSEGDGRRNQPQHF
17,TRBV6-2/TRBV6-3,TRBJ1-5,.,.,TGTGCCAGCAGTTACTCTTCCGGGATAGGGGCGGGTCAGCCCCAGCATTTT,CASSYSSGIGAGQPQHF
13,TRBV5-5,TRBJ2-5,TRBD1,.,TGTGCCAGCAGGGACAGGGGGCGGGAGACCCAGTACTTC,CASRDRGRETQYF
15,TRBV15,TRBJ1-4,.,.,TGTGCCATCAAGCGAAGGGTCTCAACTAATGAAAAACTGTTTTTT,CAIKRRVSTNEKLFF
15,TRBV11-2,TRBJ2-7,.,.,TGTGCCAGCAGCTTAGGGGACACTAGCTCCTACGAGCAGTACTTC,CASSLGDTSSYEQYF
15,TRBV30,TRBJ1-6,TRBD1,once,TGTGCCTGGAGTGCATCTCATCAGGGGGCAACACCCCTCCACTTT,CAWSASHQGATPLHF
13,TRBV7-9,TRBJ1-5,.,.,TGTGCCAGCAGCTTGGAGGGAGTACAGCCCCAGCATTTT,CASSLEGVQPQHF
13,TRBV5-4,TRBJ2-1,.,once,TGTGCCAGCAGCCGGGAGAATGGCGATGAGCAGTTCTTC,CASSRENGDEQFF
19,TRBV15,TRBJ1-6,.,few,TGTGCCACCAGCAGCGCCCGCCGGGCAGGGACGGTTTATAATTCACCCCTCCACTTT,CATSSARRAGTVYNSPLHF
14,TRBV9,TRBJ2-1,.,.,TGTGCCAGCAGCGTAGGGGGATCTGGGCCTGAGCAGTTCTTC,CASSVGGSGPEQFF
13,TRBV24-1,TRBJ2-7,.,once,TGTGCCACCAGTGATCCGACGGCCGGCGAGCAGTACTTC,CATSDPTAGEQYF
15,TRBV5-1,TRBJ2-3,.,.,TGCGCCAGCAGCCGCTTCCGGGGGCGCACGGATACGCAGTATTTT,CASSRFRGRTDTQYF
15,TRBV6-5,TRBJ1-4,TRBD1,.,TGTGCCAGCAGTTTCGGGGACAGGGAGAGTGAAAAACTGTTTTTT,CASSFGDRESEKLFF
14,TRBV5-1,TRBJ1-4,.,.,TGCGCCAGCAGCTCAGGGAGGTTAAGGGAAAAACTGTTTTTT,CASSSGRLREKLFF
16,TRBV4-2,TRBJ2-3,TRBD2,.,TGTGCCAGCAGCCAAGAGGTAGCGGGGGCGCCGGGCACGCAGTATTTT,CASSQEVAGAPGTQYF
13,TRBV4-3,TRBJ1-2,.,.,TGCGCCAGCAGCCAAGCCCGAAACTATGGCTACACCTTC,CASSQARNYGYTF
20,TRBV29-1,TRBJ1-2,TRBD1,few,TGCAGCGTTGGTGCCGACAGAGCAGGATCGAGACAGGGTGTTTACTATGGCTACACCTTC,CSVGADRAGSRQGVYYGYTF